This TCR beta chain was documented in a study of PD-1 blockade in classical Hodgkin lymphoma. Study-wide points: Differences between repertoires have undefined causes, possibly disease activity or prior therapy. Researchers reported that CD4+ TCR diversity, though not CD8+, rose significantly by C4D1. The study found complete responders had baseline diversity similar to newly diagnosed patients.

This table comes from immunoSEQ multiplex PCR, and its TCRdb copy is limited to in-frame clones, with some not included. The sample has 9,900 or so clones; about 80% are singletons. CDR1 and CDR2 (germline): MDHEN, SYDVKM. The CDR3 extends over 15 amino acids. Losses at the gene ends were 4 bases for V and 1 base for J; bases not matched to a gene: 7. With respect to this clone: Its specificity is unknown.

Every patient had relapsed following autologous stem cell transplantation, and cohorts differed in brentuximab vedotin exposure. The patients, who had relapsed/refractory classical Hodgkin lymphoma, achieved best responses of complete response, partial response or progressive disease. The V and J genes are TRBV28 and TRBJ2-7; 7 nucleotides match TRBD1. The material sequenced was peripheral blood mononuclear cells (PBMCs), taken before the second cycle of nivolumab. This clonotype was sampled from a human donor with classical Hodgkin lymphoma. CDR3 amino acids: CASSSGDSASYEQYF. The CDR3 DNA sequence: TGTGCCAGCAGTTCAGGGGACAGCGCTTCCTACGAGCAGTACTTC.